This T cell receptor (beta chain) derives from a study of immune characterization of retroperitoneal liposarcoma. V lost 4 bases and J lost 0; bases outside the gene matches: 4. The germline V gene encodes CDR1 MGHDK and CDR2 SYGVNS. CDR3 length: 15 amino acids. MiXCR, applied by TCRdb to the PCR reads, yields one record per CDR3 protein. This table holds roughly 20,000 distinct CDR3 sequences, around two fifths found once. The TCR originated in a male donor with retroperitoneal liposarcoma. The sequenced material came from blood. The chain has TRBV25-1 and TRBJ2-3, with 7 bases that match TRBD1. The CDR3 protein is CASSAGTASTDTQYF. The CDR3 DNA follows: TGTGCCAGCAGTGCCGGGACAGCTAGCACAGATACGCAGTATTTT.